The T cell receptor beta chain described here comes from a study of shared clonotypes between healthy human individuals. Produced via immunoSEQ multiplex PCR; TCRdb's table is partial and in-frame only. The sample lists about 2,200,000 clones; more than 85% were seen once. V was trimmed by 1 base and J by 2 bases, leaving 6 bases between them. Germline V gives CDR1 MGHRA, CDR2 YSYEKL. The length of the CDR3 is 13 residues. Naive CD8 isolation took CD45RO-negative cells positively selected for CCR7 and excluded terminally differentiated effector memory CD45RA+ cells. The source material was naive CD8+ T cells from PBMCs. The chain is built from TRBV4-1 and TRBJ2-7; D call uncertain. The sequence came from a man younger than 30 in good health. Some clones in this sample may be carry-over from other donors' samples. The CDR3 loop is CASSQAPTYEQYF. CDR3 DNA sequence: TGCGCCAGCAGCCAAGCCCCGACCTACGAGCAGTACTTC.